Each of the 6 T cell receptor beta chains below was sequenced from the same sample in a study of spatial heterogeneity in lung cancer. Study results and limitations: Mutation tallies in tumors tracked expanded intratumoral alpha and beta TCR counts.

Time point denoted: sample taken at primary tumor resection. These receptors have no known antigen. TCRdb used MiXCR to reprocess the 5' RACE reads, holding one entry per CDR3 protein. The sample carries fewer than 20,000 distinct CDR3 sequences, around 6.5% recorded once. The sample in question was lung tumor tissue, obtained at surgery. All receptors derive from a female donor with early-stage non-small cell lung cancer.

The sample holds many counts of this clonotype. The CDR3 region is CASSPPGGATNEKLFF. The CDR3 coding sequence is TGTGCCAGCTCACCACCGGGTGGTGCAACTAATGAAAAACTGTTTTTT. The genes are TRBV18 and TRBJ1-4, with D unclear. Looked up from germline, CDR1 is KGHSH and CDR2 is LQKENI. V was trimmed by 0 bases and J by 0 bases, leaving 8 bases between them. CDR3 length equals 16 residues.

This clonotype was found many times. This chain joins TRBV7-2 and TRBJ2-5, with no clear D. In germline, CDR1 is SGHTA, CDR2 FQGNSA. CDR3 length equals 14 residues. The V and J ends lost 0 bases and 2 bases respectively, with 7 bases between them. CDR3 nucleotide sequence: TGTGCCAGCAGCTTAGCGACCCATCAAGAGACCCAGTACTTC. Its translation is CASSLATHQETQYF.

The rearrangement links TRBV28 to TRBJ2-7, with a possible D match to TRBD1 (5 bases). The V gene lost 5 bases and the J gene lost 5 bases, with 13 bases spanning the gap. Germline lookup yields CDR1 MDHEN and CDR2 SYDVKM. The CDR3 totals 13 residues. DNA for the CDR3: TGTGCCAGCAGTCGTGACAGAACGCACGAGCAGTACTTC. Its translation: CASSRDRTHEQYF.

This clonotype was detected ten times or more. V gene TRBV6-5 combines with J gene TRBJ2-2, with TRBD2 identical over 12 bases. The CDR3 totals 16 residues. Unmatched junction bases numbered 5, after V lost 5 bases and J lost 4 bases. Germline CDR1 and CDR2: MNHEY and SVGAGI. CDR3 region: CASSQTSGSPTGELFF. In DNA, the CDR3 is TGTGCCAGCAGTCAGACTAGCGGGAGTCCCACCGGGGAGCTGTTTTTT.

This clonotype has at least ten counts. V and J are TRBV4-1 and TRBJ2-1; 9 nucleotides agree with TRBD2. The junction had 8 bases not matched to a gene; V was cut back by 4 bases and J by 4 bases. This CDR3 comprises 16 residues. Germline CDR1 and CDR2: MGHRA and YSYEKL. The chain's CDR3 is CASSRIAGEGYNEQFF. The DNA for the CDR3 is TGCGCCAGCAGCCGAATAGCGGGAGAGGGATACAATGAGCAGTTCTTC.

This clonotype was detected ten times or more. The chain combines TRBV24-1 with TRBJ2-1, with 9 bases that match TRBD1. The length of the CDR3 is 15 residues. V shed 4 bases, J shed 9 bases, and the junction held 9 bases outside the gene matches. The germline gives CDR1 KGHDR, CDR2 SFDVKD. The CDR3 DNA reads TGTGCCACCAGTGAACCCGGGACAGGGTTTGTTGAGCAGTTCTTC. Protein: CATSEPGTGFVEQFF.